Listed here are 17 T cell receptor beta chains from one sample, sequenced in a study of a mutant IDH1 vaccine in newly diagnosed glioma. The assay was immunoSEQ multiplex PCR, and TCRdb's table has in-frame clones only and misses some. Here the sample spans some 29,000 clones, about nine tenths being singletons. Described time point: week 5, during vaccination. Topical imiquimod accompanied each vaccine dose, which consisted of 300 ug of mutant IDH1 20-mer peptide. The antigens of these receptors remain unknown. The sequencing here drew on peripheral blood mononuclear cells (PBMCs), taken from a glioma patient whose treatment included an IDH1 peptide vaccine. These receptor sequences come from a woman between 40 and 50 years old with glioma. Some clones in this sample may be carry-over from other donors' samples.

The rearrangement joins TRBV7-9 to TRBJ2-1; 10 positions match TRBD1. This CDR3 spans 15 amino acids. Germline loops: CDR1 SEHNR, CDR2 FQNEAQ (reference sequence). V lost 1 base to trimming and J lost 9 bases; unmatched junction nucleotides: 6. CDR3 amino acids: CASSLDRTGGVEQFF. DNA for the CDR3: TGTGCCAGCAGCTTAGATCGGACAGGGGGTGTTGAGCAGTTCTTC.

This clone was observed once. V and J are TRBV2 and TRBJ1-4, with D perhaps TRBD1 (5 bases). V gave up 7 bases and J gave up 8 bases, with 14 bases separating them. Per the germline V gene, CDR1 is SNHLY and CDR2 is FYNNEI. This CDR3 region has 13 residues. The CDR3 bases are TGTGCCAGCATCGGGGGGAGAGGAGAAAAACTGTTTTTT. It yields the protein CASIGGRGEKLFF.

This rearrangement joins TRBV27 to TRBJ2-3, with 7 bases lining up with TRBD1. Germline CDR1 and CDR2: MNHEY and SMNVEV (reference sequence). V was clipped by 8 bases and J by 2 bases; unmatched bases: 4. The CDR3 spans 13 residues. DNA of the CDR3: TGTGCCAGCGCAACAGGGGACACAGATACGCAGTATTTT. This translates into CASATGDTDTQYF.

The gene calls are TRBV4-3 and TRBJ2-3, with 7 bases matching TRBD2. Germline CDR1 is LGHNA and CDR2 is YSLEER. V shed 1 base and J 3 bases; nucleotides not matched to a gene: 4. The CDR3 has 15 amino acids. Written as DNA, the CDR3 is TGCGCCAGCAGCCAAGGGCGGGAGTGGACAGATACGCAGTATTTT. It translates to CASSQGREWTDTQYF.

CDR3 DNA: TGTGCCAGCAGTTTATCGCTAGCGGGCACAGATACGCAGTATTTT. This sequence encodes CASSLSLAGTDTQYF. V usage is TRBV27 and J usage is TRBJ2-3, with 7 bases matching TRBD2. Germline CDR1 MNHEY, CDR2 SMNVEV (reference sequence). The CDR3 extends over 15 amino acids. V lost 0 bases to trimming and J lost 1 base; unmatched junction nucleotides: 1.

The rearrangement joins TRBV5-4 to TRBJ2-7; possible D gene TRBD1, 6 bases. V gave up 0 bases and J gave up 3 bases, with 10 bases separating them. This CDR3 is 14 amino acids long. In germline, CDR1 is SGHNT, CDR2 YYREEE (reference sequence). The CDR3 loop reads CASSLGTGFYEQYF. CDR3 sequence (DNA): TGTGCCAGCAGCTTGGGCACAGGGTTCTACGAGCAGTACTTC.

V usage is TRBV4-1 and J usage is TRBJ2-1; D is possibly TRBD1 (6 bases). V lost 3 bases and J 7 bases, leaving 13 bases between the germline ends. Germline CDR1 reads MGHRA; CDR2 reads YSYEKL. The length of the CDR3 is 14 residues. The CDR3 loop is CASSHTQGLNEQFF. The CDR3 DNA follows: TGCGCCAGCAGCCATACACAGGGTTTGAATGAGCAGTTCTTC.

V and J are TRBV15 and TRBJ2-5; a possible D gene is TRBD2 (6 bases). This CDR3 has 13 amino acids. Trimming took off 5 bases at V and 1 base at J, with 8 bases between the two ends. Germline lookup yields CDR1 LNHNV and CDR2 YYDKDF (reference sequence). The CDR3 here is CATSRGTQETQYF. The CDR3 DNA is TGTGCCACCAGCCGGGGGACCCAAGAGACCCAGTACTTC.

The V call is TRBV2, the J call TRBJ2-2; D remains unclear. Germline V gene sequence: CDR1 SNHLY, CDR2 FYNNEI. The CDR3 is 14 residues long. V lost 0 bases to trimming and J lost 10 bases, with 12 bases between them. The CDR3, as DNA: TGTGCCAGCAGTGAAGCGCTGGCCGCGGCGGAGCTGTTTTTT. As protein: CASSEALAAAELFF. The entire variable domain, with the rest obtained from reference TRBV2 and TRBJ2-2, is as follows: EPEVTQTPSHQVTQMGQEVILRCVPISNHLYFYWYRQILGQKVEFLVSFYNNEISEKSEIFDDQFSVERPDGSNFTLKIRSTKLEDSAMYFCASSEALAAAELFFGEGSRLTVL.

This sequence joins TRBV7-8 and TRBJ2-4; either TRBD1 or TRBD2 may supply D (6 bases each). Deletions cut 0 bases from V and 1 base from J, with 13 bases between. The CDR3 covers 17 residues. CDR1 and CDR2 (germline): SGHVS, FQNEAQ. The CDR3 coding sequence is TGTGCCAGCAGCTTAGCGGGGGGCATAGGGGCCAAAAACATTCAGTACTTC. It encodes CASSLAGGIGAKNIQYF. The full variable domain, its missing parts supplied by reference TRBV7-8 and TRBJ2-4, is GAGVSQSPRYKVAKRGQDVALRCDPISGHVSLFWYQQALGQGPEFLTYFQNEAQLDKSGLPSDRFFAERPEGSVSTLKIQRTQQEDSAVYLCASSLAGGIGAKNIQYFGAGTRLSVL.

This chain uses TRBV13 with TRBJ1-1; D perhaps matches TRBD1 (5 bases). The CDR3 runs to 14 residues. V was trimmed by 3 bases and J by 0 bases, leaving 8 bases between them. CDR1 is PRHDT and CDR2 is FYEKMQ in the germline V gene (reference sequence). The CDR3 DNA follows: TGTGCCAGCAGCTTTCGGGGGATGAACACTGAAGCTTTCTTT. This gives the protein CASSFRGMNTEAFF.

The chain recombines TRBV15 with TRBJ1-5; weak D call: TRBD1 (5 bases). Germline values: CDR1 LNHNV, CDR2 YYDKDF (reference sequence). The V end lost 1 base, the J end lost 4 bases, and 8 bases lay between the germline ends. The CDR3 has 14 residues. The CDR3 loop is CATSRGGGNQPQHF. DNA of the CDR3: TGTGCCACCAGCAGAGGGGGGGGGAATCAGCCCCAGCATTTT.

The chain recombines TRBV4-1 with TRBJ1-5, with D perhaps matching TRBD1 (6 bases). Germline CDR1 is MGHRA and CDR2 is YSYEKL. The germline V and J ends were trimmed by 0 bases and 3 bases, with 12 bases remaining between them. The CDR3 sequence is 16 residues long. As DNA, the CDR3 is TGCGCCAGCAGCCAAGAGGGGAGGGGGGCCAATCAGCCCCAGCATTTT. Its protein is CASSQEGRGANQPQHF.

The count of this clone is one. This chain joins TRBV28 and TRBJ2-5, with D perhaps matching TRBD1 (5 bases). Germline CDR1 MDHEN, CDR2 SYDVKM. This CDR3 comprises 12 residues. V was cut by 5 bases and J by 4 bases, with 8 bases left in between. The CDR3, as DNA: TGTGCCAGCAGTCAGGGCGGAGAGACCCAGTACTTC. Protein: CASSQGGETQYF.

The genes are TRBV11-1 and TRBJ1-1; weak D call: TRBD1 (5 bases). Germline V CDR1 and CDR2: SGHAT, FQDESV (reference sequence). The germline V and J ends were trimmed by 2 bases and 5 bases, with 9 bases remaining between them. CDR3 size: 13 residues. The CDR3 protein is CASSLNRGTEAFF. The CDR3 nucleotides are TGTGCCAGCAGCTTAAATCGGGGGACTGAAGCTTTCTTT.

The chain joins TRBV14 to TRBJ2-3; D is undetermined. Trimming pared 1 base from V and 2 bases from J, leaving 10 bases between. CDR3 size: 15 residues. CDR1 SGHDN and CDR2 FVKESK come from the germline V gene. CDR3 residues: CASSQVVQFTDTQYF. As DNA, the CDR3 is TGTGCCAGCAGCCAAGTAGTACAGTTCACAGATACGCAGTATTTT.

CDR3 nucleotides: TGTGCCAGCAGCTTAGCCTCTAACACAGGCTTGGGGTCTGGGGCCAACGTCCTGACTTTC. Its translation: CASSLASNTGLGSGANVLTF. The V gene is TRBV7-2, the J gene TRBJ2-6, with D perhaps TRBD1 (5 bases). V lost 0 bases to trimming and J lost 1 base, with 19 bases between them. The CDR3 extends over 20 amino acids. Looked up from germline, CDR1 is SGHTA and CDR2 is FQGNSA.